The 13 T cell receptor beta chains given below trace back to one sample, sequenced in a study of blood T cells in healthy people across ages. It was with a sample-barcoded 5' primer and a J-beta primer mix that a second PCR of roughly 7 to 12 cycles was run. From the 5' RACE reads, TCRdb called clonotypes with MiXCR, one entry per CDR3 protein. The sample has hundreds of thousands of distinct CDR3 sequences, about 24% seen once. The specimen was blood. The receptors originated from a man in his 70s in good health.

This clonotype was seen a few times. The J gene is TRBJ2-5, the V gene TRBV3-1; maybe TRBD2 (6 bases). Germline CDR1 LGHDT, CDR2 YNNKEL (reference sequence). Trimming cost V 1 base and J 4 bases, with 13 bases left between them. The CDR3 runs 15 residues. The CDR3 DNA reads TGTGCCAGCAGCCAAGGAGCTAGCGAGGGAGAGACCCAGTACTTC. It specifies CASSQGASEGETQYF.

CDR3 sequence: CASSLAGVGRDRVDTQYF. The CDR3, as DNA: TGTGCCAGCAGCTTAGCAGGTGTTGGTCGGGACAGGGTGGATACGCAGTATTTT. The chain combines TRBV11-2 with TRBJ2-3, with 9 bases lining up with TRBD1. Trimming at V came to 1 base and at J to 6 bases, leaving 14 bases not matched to a gene. The V gene's germline CDR1 is SGHAT and CDR2 FQNNGV. The CDR3 sequence is 18 residues long.

The chain recombines TRBV29-1 with TRBJ2-3; 8 bases line up with TRBD1. The V gene's germline CDR1 is SQVTM and CDR2 ANQGSEA. After removal of 4 bases from V and 4 bases from J, the junction contained 7 bases not matched to a gene. The CDR3 loop spans 14 amino acids. The CDR3, as DNA: TGCAGCGTTGGATTGCAGGGGGCCCCAGATACGCAGTATTTT. Protein product: CSVGLQGAPDTQYF.

The chain is built from TRBV11-2 and TRBJ2-5; TRBD2 agrees at 8 bases. J lost 9 bases, V lost 5 bases, and 14 bases had no gene match. The germline CDR1 and CDR2 sequences are SGHAT and FQNNGV. The CDR3 length is 15 residues. DNA for the CDR3: TGTGCCAGCAGCCTTACTAGCGGCCATCAAGGGTCCCAGTACTTC. It specifies CASSLTSGHQGSQYF.

The chain couples TRBV29-1 to TRBJ2-1; D is ambiguous. This CDR3 spans 12 amino acids. V lost 8 bases and J 2 bases, leaving 10 bases between the germline ends. CDR1 and CDR2 from the germline V gene are SQVTM and ANQGSEA. CDR3 nucleotides: TGCAGCACGAACACGGCCTACAATGAGCAGTTCTTC. Translation: CSTNTAYNEQFF.

The chain recombines TRBV6-2 or TRBV6-3 with TRBJ1-1; tentative D call: TRBD1 (6 bases). V was trimmed by 5 bases and J by 7 bases, leaving 14 bases between them. Germline CDR1 reads MNHEY; CDR2 reads SVGEGT. The CDR3 is 13 amino acids. CDR3 sequence: CASSITGSGEAFF. The DNA for the CDR3 is TGTGCCAGCAGTATAACAGGGAGCGGTGAAGCTTTCTTT.

The gene calls are TRBV7-3 and TRBJ1-1; TRBD1 agrees at 7 bases. Trimming took 1 base from V and 8 from J; bases not matched to a gene: 10. CDR3 length: 15 residues. Germline assignment: CDR1 SGHTA and CDR2 FQGTGA. Written as DNA, the CDR3 is TGTGCCAGCAGCTTAATGGGACAGCAGGCCGAGGAAGCTTTCTTT. Translation gives CASSLMGQQAEEAFF.

The V gene is TRBV24-1, the J gene TRBJ2-3, with D possibly being TRBD2 (6 bases). The V and J ends lost 4 bases and 7 bases respectively, with 17 bases between them. The length of the CDR3 is 15 residues. Germline V gene data show CDR1 as KGHDR and CDR2 as SFDVKD. The CDR3: CATSDISGPLNTQYF. CDR3 nucleotides: TGTGCCACCAGTGACATAAGCGGGCCCCTGAATACGCAGTATTTT.

This clonotype has ten or more counts. V is TRBV29-1 and J is TRBJ1-1; 8 bases are shared with TRBD1. The length of the CDR3 is 14 residues. Per germline, CDR1 SQVTM and CDR2 ANQGSEA. The junction had 7 bases not matched to a gene; V was cut back by 2 bases and J by 5 bases. CDR3 sequence reads: CSVEIAGGFTEAFF. The CDR3 DNA reads as TGCAGCGTTGAAATTGCAGGGGGCTTTACTGAAGCTTTCTTT.

This clonotype turned up a few times. This chain uses TRBV20-1 with TRBJ2-1, with 11 bases aligning to TRBD2. The germline V gene encodes CDR1 DFQATT and CDR2 SNEGSKA (reference sequence). The junction had 6 bases not matched to a gene; V was cut back by 3 bases and J by 8 bases. This CDR3 comprises 14 residues. CDR3 sequence reads: CSASQGLAAYEQFF. As DNA, the CDR3 is TGCAGTGCTAGTCAGGGACTAGCGGCTTATGAGCAGTTCTTC.

The rearrangement joins TRBV9 to TRBJ2-3; a possible D gene is TRBD2 (6 bases). Trimming stripped 1 base from V and 4 bases from J, with 16 bases between. Germline V gene lookup returns CDR1 SGDLS and CDR2 YYNGEE. The CDR3 has 16 residues. CDR3 sequence (DNA): TGTGCCAGCAGCGTACTGGGGAGCGGGTCAGCAGATACGCAGTATTTT. Residues: CASSVLGSGSADTQYF.

This clonotype was found a few times. The chain links TRBV5-1 to TRBJ2-3; D is uncertain. V dropped 6 bases and J dropped 1 base, with 15 bases sitting between them. The CDR3 has 15 amino acids. The V gene's germline CDR1 is SGHRS and CDR2 YFSETQ. CDR3 sequence (DNA): TGCGCCAGCACTCCTCTTGGTTTGGGCACAGATACGCAGTATTTT. This translates into CASTPLGLGTDTQYF.

The chain carries TRBV7-2 and TRBJ2-1; D may be TRBD2 (6 bases). Between the trimmed V and J ends, which lost 5 bases and 2 bases, there was a span of 13 bases. Per the germline V gene, CDR1 is SGHTA and CDR2 is FQGNSA. The CDR3 is made up of 15 amino acids. The CDR3 protein is CASSAGGAPYNEQFF. For the CDR3, the DNA is TGTGCCAGCAGCGCCGGGGGAGCCCCCTACAATGAGCAGTTCTTC.